The clone carrying this TCR beta chain was seen only a few times. No antigen is known for it. The data were obtained in a study of T-cell memory formation after mild COVID-19. Study context: The study found TCR clusters largely donor specific. General study findings and limits: Pre-infection memory already had some responding clones, implying cross-reactive memory joined. Contracting clones from day 15 to 85 had balanced CD4/CD8; later expanders favoured CD4+.

The CDR3 runs to 15 residues. The V gene's germline CDR1 is SQVTM and CDR2 ANQGSEA. The V and J ends lost 5 bases and 9 bases respectively, with 23 bases between them. Constant-segment-primed 5'RACE gave TCR alpha and TCR beta cDNA libraries with sample barcodes and UMIs. In TCRdb, the 5' RACE reads were re-called with MiXCR into one record per CDR3 protein. The profile shows about 560,000 distinct CDR3 sequences, about 20% of them singletons. Sequences were obtained from PBMCs or a T cell subset sorted from them (not recorded which). The chain joins TRBV29-1 to TRBJ2-1; either TRBD1 or TRBD2 may supply D (5 bases each). The clonotype comes from an adult woman who had mild COVID-19 (a few samples of this study predate the infection). Cell type and time point are not known. DNA of the CDR3: TGCAGCGTTCCGACGCCGAGGGACCCCCGTGGTGAGCAGTTCTTC. Translation gives CSVPTPRDPRGEQFF.